Detailed here is one T cell receptor (beta chain). The data belong to a study of early T cells in non-severe SARS-CoV-2 infection. The V gene's germline CDR1 is MNHEY and CDR2 SVGAGI. The J segment lost 3 bases and the V segment lost 2 bases, leaving 10 bases of the junction unmatched. This CDR3 has 18 amino acids. TCRdb called the 5' RACE reads again in MiXCR, with one record for every CDR3 protein. This sample has over 100,000 distinct CDR3 sequences, with about an eighth found just once. The receptor was isolated from an adult who was a healthcare worker with PCR-confirmed SARS-CoV-2 infection or an uninfected control (not recorded which). Material: whole blood. This chain uses TRBV6-5 with TRBJ2-3; TRBD2 aligns across 11 bases. CDR3 DNA: TGTGCCAGCAGTTACGGTACTAGCGGGAGAGTGGGTACAGATACGCAGTATTTT. Amino acid sequence: CASSYGTSGRVGTDTQYF.